The entry below describes one TCR beta chain. These data come from a study of CD8+CD57+ T cells in acquired aplastic anemia. On the study more broadly: Sorted CD4+ and CD8+ cells yielded DNA averaging approximately 3.5 ug.

In patients chosen for sequencing, flow cytometry had shown CD8+CD57+ cell expansion. The germline CDR1 and CDR2 sequences are ENHRY and SYGVKD. The CDR3 consists of 11 residues. With 11 bases removed from V and 3 bases from J, the gap between germline ends came to 10 bases. Investigators profiled TCR beta VDJ and CDR3 from genomic DNA template. TCRdb used MiXCR to reprocess the reads, holding one entry per CDR3 protein. Of about 290,000 distinct CDR3 sequences in the sample, around three fifths are singletons; the top ten hold roughly 1.3%. The genes are TRBV10-3 and TRBJ1-2; a weak D match, TRBD1 (5 bases). The clonotype originates from a human donor with aplastic anemia. Sequencing was done on a sample of sorted CD4+, CD8+, or CD8+CD57+ T cells (not recorded which) from PBMCs. CDR3 protein: CAYGGDYGYTF. CDR3 bases: TGTGCCTATGGGGGGGACTATGGCTACACCTTC.